The clone carrying this TCR beta chain appeared a few times. Its antigen is not identified. The data were obtained in a study of beta chain features in type 1 diabetes. The study's findings and limits: Researchers caution that PCR might favor shorter templates, equally among patients and controls. Naive, central memory and regulatory TCRB repertoires appeared more similar among patients than healthy donors.

V lost 0 bases, J lost 4 bases, and 7 bases lay in between. Germline-derived CDR1 and CDR2 are SGHNT and YYREEE (reference sequence). There are 13 residues in the CDR3. All of the isolated RNA was reverse transcribed, so expressed TCRB transcripts were sequenced. Clones were sequenced by immunoSEQ multiplex PCR, and TCRdb holds only the in-frame ones, with some missing. The sample has some 360,000 clones; around 20% are singletons. A CD45RO/CCR7/CD25/CD127/CD95/CD27 panel sorted naive, central memory, regulatory and stem cell-like memory CD4+ cells. Sorting gave populations that all exceeded 98% purity.

Specimen: naive CD4+ T cells from blood. The sequence came from a woman between 18 and 30 years old in good health. V is TRBV5-4 and J is TRBJ1-1; D ambiguous. The CDR3, as DNA: TGTGCCAGCAGCTTGGTCCTGAGCACTGAAGCTTTCTTT. Encoded protein: CASSLVLSTEAFF.